This entry features one T cell receptor (beta chain) sequence. Antigen unknown. V was shortened by 2 bases and J by 1 base, with 6 bases between the two germline ends. Germline V gives CDR1 MNHEY, CDR2 SMNVEV (reference sequence). CDR3 length: 13 amino acids. This entry comes from a study of CD8+ T cells in alopecia areata. Turning to the study itself: Twice daily, treated patients received 5 to 10 mg of oral tofacitinib. Study-wide findings and caveats: Tissue-resident alphabeta T cells belonging to normal skin likewise get sequenced within scalp specimens.

Sequencing used cDNA as its template, made by extracting RNA and reverse transcribing it. Clones were read by immunoSEQ multiplex PCR, and TCRdb kept only the in-frame ones, dropping some. Here the sample spans 150,000 or so clones, 80% to 90% being singletons. CD4+ and CD8+ T cells were sorted from PBMCs. Sample: CD8+ T cells sorted from blood, taken at week 0. This sequence was found in a human donor with alopecia areata. The chain couples TRBV27 to TRBJ2-7; possible D gene TRBD1, 5 bases. Written as DNA, the CDR3 is TGTGCCAGCAGTTTAAGACAGTCCTACGAGCAGTACTTC. Protein sequence: CASSLRQSYEQYF.